A single sample gave rise to the 16 T cell receptor beta chains below, sequenced in a study of T cells after yellow fever vaccination. MiXCR, applied by TCRdb to the 5' RACE reads, yields one record per CDR3 protein. The sample yields some 670,000 distinct CDR3 sequences, approximately 13% seen once. Sequencing was performed on PBMCs, taken on the day of the yellow fever booster vaccination. The receptors shown here come from a man aged 25-40 years who received the YFV17D yellow fever vaccine.

This clonotype showed up many times. The chain joins TRBV3-1 to TRBJ2-1, with TRBD2 identical over 9 bases. CDR1 and CDR2 from the germline V gene are LGHDT and YNNKEL (reference sequence). The ends lost 4 bases at V and 9 bases at J; junction bases unmatched: 7. The CDR3 length is 14 residues. The CDR3 here is CASSRREGYGEQFF. For the CDR3, the DNA is TGTGCCAGCAGCCGGCGGGAGGGCTATGGTGAGCAGTTCTTC.

This clonotype was found a few times. The chain has TRBV28 and TRBJ2-7, with a possible D match to TRBD2 (5 bases). V lost 7 bases and J lost 0, with 13 bases in between. CDR1 is MDHEN and CDR2 is SYDVKM in the germline V gene. This CDR3 spans 14 amino acids. The CDR3 here is CASKGFGSSYEQYF. CDR3 sequence (DNA): TGTGCCAGCAAGGGCTTTGGGAGCTCCTACGAGCAGTACTTC.

This clonotype was found a few times. In nucleotides, the CDR3 is TGCGCCAGCAGCCCTCGCGGGACAGGAGCTTACAATGAGCAGTTCTTC. It specifies CASSPRGTGAYNEQFF. The J gene is TRBJ2-1, the V gene TRBV5-1; 8 bases map to TRBD1. Germline V gene lookup returns CDR1 SGHRS and CDR2 YFSETQ. The CDR3 runs 16 residues. With V trimmed by 4 bases and J by 4 bases, 10 bases remained unmatched.

At least ten counts were recorded for this clonotype. The V gene is TRBV7-2, the J gene TRBJ2-3; unclear D gene. Looked up from germline, CDR1 is SGHTA and CDR2 is FQGNSA. The CDR3 is 14 amino acids. V lost 5 bases to trimming and J lost 4 bases, with 13 bases between them. In DNA form, the CDR3 reads TGTGCCAGCAGCCTACTCCGGTGGGCAGATACGCAGTATTTT. It encodes CASSLLRWADTQYF.

In this sample, this clonotype turned up a few times. This chain joins TRBV12-5 and TRBJ2-3; D unresolved. The CDR3 runs 11 residues. CDR1 LGHNT and CDR2 FRNRAP come from the germline V gene. V lost 6 bases, J lost 5 bases, and 6 bases lay in between. The CDR3 sequence is CASGLRDTQYF. CDR3 bases: TGTGCTAGTGGCCTCAGAGATACGCAGTATTTT. Full variable domain (remainder filled in from reference TRBV12-5 and TRBJ2-3): DARVTQTPRHKVTEMGQEVTMRCQPILGHNTVFWYRQTMMQGLELLAYFRNRAPLDDSGMPKDRFSAEMPDATLATLKIQPSEPRDSAVYFCASGLRDTQYFGPGTRLTVL.

This chain uses TRBV30 with TRBJ2-2, with a weak D call TRBD1 (6 bases). The CDR3 is 13 residues long. V was clipped by 6 bases and J by 4 bases, with 12 bases between them. CDR1 is GTSNPN, CDR2 SVGIG, per germline (reference sequence). The DNA for the CDR3 is TGTGCCTGCGGACAGTACTCCACCGGGGAGCTGTTTTTT. Translating gives CACGQYSTGELFF.

The chain has TRBV20-1 and TRBJ2-7; the match to TRBD2 covers 9 bases. The CDR3 is made up of 15 amino acids. Germline values: CDR1 DFQATT, CDR2 SNEGSKA (reference sequence). V lost 0 bases to trimming and J lost 2 bases; unmatched junction nucleotides: 5. For the CDR3, the DNA is TGCAGTGCTAGAGACCCGACTAGCGGCGCCTACGAGCAGTACTTC. Translation: CSARDPTSGAYEQYF.

This clonotype was counted between two and nine times. The chain joins TRBV12-3 or TRBV12-4 to TRBJ2-1; D tentatively fits TRBD1 or TRBD2 (6 bases each). CDR3 size: 16 residues. Trimming removed 3 bases at V and 4 bases at J, with 16 bases between. The chain's CDR3 is CASSFVYPGAYNEQFF. CDR3 nucleotide sequence: TGTGCCAGCAGTTTCGTGTATCCGGGGGCTTACAATGAGCAGTTCTTC.

The J gene is TRBJ1-4, the V gene TRBV5-5; D call uncertain. Germline assignment: CDR1 SGHKS and CDR2 YYEKEE (reference sequence). The germline V and J ends were trimmed by 2 bases and 2 bases, with 7 bases remaining between them. The CDR3 sequence is 14 residues long. Written as DNA, the CDR3 is TGTGCCAGCAGCTTAACCCCCACTAATGAAAAACTGTTTTTT. Translation gives CASSLTPTNEKLFF.

The chain couples TRBV7-8 to TRBJ1-6; D not certain. The V gene's germline CDR1 is SGHVS and CDR2 FQNEAQ. Trimming took 7 bases from V and 1 from J, leaving 14 bases between them. CDR3 size: 16 residues. CDR3 nucleotides: TGTGCCAGCACCACCACCCAAGGGTCCTATAATTCACCCCTCCACTTT. Its protein product is CASTTTQGSYNSPLHF.

This clonotype was counted between two and nine times. The chain links TRBV20-1 to TRBJ2-1, with D perhaps TRBD2 (5 bases). Trimming took off 7 bases at V and 10 bases at J, with 17 bases between the two ends. The CDR3 covers 12 residues. The germline gives CDR1 DFQATT, CDR2 SNEGSKA (reference sequence). The DNA for the CDR3 is TGCAGTGAAAGTTGGGTCGGGGAAGAGCAGTTCTTC. It is translated as CSESWVGEEQFF.

In its sample, this clonotype was seen a few times. The V call is TRBV7-3, the J call TRBJ2-1, with TRBD1 as a possible D gene (5 bases). CDR1 SGHTA and CDR2 FQGTGA come from the germline V gene. CDR3 length: 14 residues. Trimming shortened V by 6 bases and J by 5 bases, and 14 bases separated the two germline ends. The CDR3 loop is CASRAAGNNNEQFF. Written as DNA, the CDR3 is TGTGCCAGCAGGGCGGCAGGGAATAACAATGAGCAGTTCTTC.

This clonotype has more than one count but fewer than ten. The gene calls are TRBV3-1 and TRBJ2-2; the D gene is possibly TRBD1 (6 bases). This CDR3 is 13 amino acids long. Germline loops: CDR1 LGHDT, CDR2 YNNKEL (reference sequence). Trimming stripped 4 bases from V and 3 bases from J, with 6 bases between. In DNA, the CDR3 is TGTGCCAGCAGCCGGGGGCACACCGGGGAGCTGTTTTTT. Encoded protein: CASSRGHTGELFF.

This clonotype was recorded many times. This chain connects TRBV18 to TRBJ2-3; 7 bases line up with TRBD2. The CDR3 has 16 residues. The V gene end was trimmed by 1 base and the J gene end by 1 base; junction bases not matched to a gene: 5. CDR1 and CDR2 (germline): KGHSH, LQKENI. The CDR3 protein is CASSPRSGVRTDTQYF. CDR3 nucleotides: TGTGCCAGCTCACCACGAAGCGGGGTCCGCACAGATACGCAGTATTTT. Filled out from reference TRBV18 and TRBJ2-3, the complete variable domain reads NAGVMQNPRHLVRRRGQEARLRCSPMKGHSHVYWYRQLPEEGLKFMVYLQKENIIDESGMPKERFSAEFPKEGPSILRIQQVVRGDSAAYFCASSPRSGVRTDTQYFGPGTRLTVL.

This clonotype has only one observation. One end of the junction varies from germline; a read error may be responsible. CDR3 sequence reads: CACSSGTGVFGQETQYF. CDR3 coding DNA: TGTGCCTGCAGCTCCGGGACAGGAGTCTTCGGGCAAGAGACCCAGTACTTC. The chain carries TRBV3-1 and TRBJ2-5; 8 nucleotides line up with TRBD1. The CDR3 runs to 17 residues. Germline V gene lookup returns CDR1 LGHDT and CDR2 YNNKEL (reference sequence).

This clonotype was counted many times. The chain uses TRBV7-2 and TRBJ2-7; 10 bases line up with TRBD2. V gave up 1 base and J gave up 0 bases; unmatched junction bases: 3. In germline, CDR1 is SGHTA, CDR2 FQGNSA. The CDR3 is 16 amino acids. CDR3 coding DNA: TGTGCCAGCAGCTTAGGACCTAGCGGGAGCTCCTACGAGCAGTACTTC. It specifies CASSLGPSGSSYEQYF.